Each of the 22 T cell receptor beta chains below was sequenced from the same sample in a study of cytotoxic CD8 clonotypes in ibrutinib-treated CLL. Sequencing was performed with immunoSEQ multiplex PCR; in TCRdb, only in-frame clones are kept and a portion is missing. The table lists roughly 110,000 clones, roughly 57% of them singletons. The material was PBMCs, obtained after 24 months of ibrutinib treatment. The receptors shown here come from a human donor with chronic lymphocytic leukemia.

This clone was counted only a few times. The chain employs TRBV2 and TRBJ1-6; 10 bases line up with TRBD1. The CDR3 sequence is 15 residues long. The V gene's germline CDR1 is SNHLY and CDR2 FYNNEI. V shed 3 bases and J 9 bases; nucleotides not matched to a gene: 5. The DNA of the CDR3 is TGTGCCAGCAGTGATTACCGACAGGGGGCTTCACCCCTCCACTTT. Translating gives CASSDYRQGASPLHF.

This clone was seen a few times. The DNA for the CDR3 is TGTGCCAGCAGTTCATACAGACAGGGGTTATTCCAAGAGACCCAGTACTTC. It encodes CASSSYRQGLFQETQYF. This chain joins TRBV28 and TRBJ2-5, with 8 bases aligning to TRBD1. Germline V gene data show CDR1 as MDHEN and CDR2 as SYDVKM. The V gene end was trimmed by 4 bases and the J gene end by 1 base; junction bases not matched to a gene: 11. The CDR3 is 17 amino acids. The complete variable domain, with remaining parts taken from reference TRBV28 and TRBJ2-5, reads DVKVTQSSRYLVKRTGEKVFLECVQDMDHENMFWYRQDPGLGLRLIYFSYDVKMKEKGDIPEGYSVSREKKERFSLILESASTNQTSMYLCASSSYRQGLFQETQYFGPGTRLLVL.

V and J are TRBV5-1 and TRBJ2-7; the match to TRBD1 covers 7 bases. Germline loops: CDR1 SGHRS, CDR2 YFSETQ. V shed 7 bases and J 3 bases; nucleotides not matched to a gene: 7. This CDR3 spans 13 amino acids. The CDR3: CASARTGNYEQYF. CDR3 DNA: TGCGCCAGCGCCCGGACAGGCAACTACGAGCAGTACTTC. Filled out from reference TRBV5-1 and TRBJ2-7, the complete variable domain reads KAGVTQTPRYLIKTRGQQVTLSCSPISGHRSVSWYQQTPGQGLQFLFEYFSETQRNKGNFPGRFSGRQFSNSRSEMNVSTLELGDSALYLCASARTGNYEQYFGPGTRLTVT.

This sequence joins TRBV27 and TRBJ2-7; the D is unclear. This CDR3 spans 15 amino acids. V was trimmed by 6 bases and J by 0 bases, leaving 15 bases between them. Looked up from germline, CDR1 is MNHEY and CDR2 is SMNVEV (reference sequence). The CDR3: CASRDPDGSSYEQYF. In DNA form, the CDR3 reads TGTGCCAGCAGGGACCCGGACGGTAGCTCCTACGAGCAGTACTTC.

The chain links TRBV29-1 to TRBJ2-5; no firm D call. The V end lost 8 bases, the J end lost 0 bases, and 16 bases lay between the germline ends. The CDR3 is 14 residues long. In germline, CDR1 is SQVTM, CDR2 ANQGSEA. This CDR3 reads CSHAVRQYQETQYF. CDR3 nucleotide sequence: TGCAGCCACGCGGTCCGTCAATACCAAGAGACCCAGTACTTC.

This clone was seen more than once but under ten times. The rearrangement uses TRBV2 and TRBJ1-2, with a possible D match to TRBD1 (5 bases). Trimming removed 9 bases from V and 7 bases from J, with 15 bases in between. Germline V gives CDR1 SNHLY, CDR2 FYNNEI. The CDR3 consists of 12 residues. The CDR3 here is CARGAGEAGYTF. The CDR3 region has the DNA TGTGCCAGAGGGGCGGGGGAGGCTGGCTACACCTTC. The full variable domain, rest sourced from reference TRBV2 and TRBJ1-2, is EPEVTQTPSHQVTQMGQEVILRCVPISNHLYFYWYRQILGQKVEFLVSFYNNEISEKSEIFDDQFSVERPDGSNFTLKIRSTKLEDSAMYFCARGAGEAGYTFGSGTRLTVV.

CDR3 in DNA: TGTGCCTGGAGTGTTGAGCGGCGGGGTGGGCAGTACTTC. Its translation is CAWSVERRGGQYF. This sequence joins TRBV30 and TRBJ2-7; a possible D gene is TRBD2 (6 bases). From germline, CDR1 is GTSNPN and CDR2 SVGIG (reference sequence). The CDR3 covers 13 residues. The V end was cut by 0 bases, the J end by 9 bases, with 15 bases between.

This rearrangement joins TRBV7-3 to TRBJ2-2; no reliable D call. Germline V gene data show CDR1 as SGHTA and CDR2 as FQGTGA. This CDR3 comprises 16 residues. The V gene lost 1 base and the J gene lost 6 bases, with 15 bases spanning the gap. The CDR3 DNA sequence: TGTGCCAGCAGCTTAAGTGCGGCAGGTAGAGCCGGGGAGCTGTTTTTT. Protein: CASSLSAAGRAGELFF.

The chain links TRBV30 to TRBJ1-3; 10 bases match TRBD1. V lost 2 bases and J lost 0; bases outside the gene matches: 10. The CDR3 runs 18 residues. CDR1 is GTSNPN, CDR2 SVGIG, per germline (reference sequence). The chain's CDR3 is CAWSPGTGDYRSGNTIYF. As DNA, the CDR3 is TGTGCCTGGAGTCCCGGGACAGGGGACTATCGCTCTGGAAACACCATATATTTT.

The chain couples TRBV7-2 to TRBJ2-3; D may correspond to TRBD1 or TRBD2 (5 bases each). The length of the CDR3 is 15 residues. Trimming removed 4 bases from V and 1 base from J, with 12 bases in between. Germline values: CDR1 SGHTA, CDR2 FQGNSA. The chain's CDR3 is CASSSGEGRTDTQYF. Written as DNA, the CDR3 is TGTGCCAGCAGCTCGGGTGAGGGACGCACAGATACGCAGTATTTT. Drawing the rest from reference TRBV7-2 and TRBJ2-3, the complete variable domain is GAGVSQSPSNKVTEKGKDVELRCDPISGHTALYWYRQSLGQGLEFLIYFQGNSAPDKSGLPSDRFSAERTGGSVSTLTIQRTQQEDSAVYLCASSSGEGRTDTQYFGPGTRLTVL.

The sample holds a few counts of this clone. The genes are TRBV10-3 and TRBJ1-5; weak D call: TRBD1 (5 bases). The germline V and J ends were trimmed by 7 bases and 7 bases, with 14 bases remaining between them. Germline CDR1 reads ENHRY; CDR2 reads SYGVKD. This CDR3 comprises 13 residues. The CDR3 DNA sequence: TGTGCCATCACGGGAGGCCAGGGCCAGCCCCAGCATTTT. Protein: CAITGGQGQPQHF.

The chain carries TRBV7-2 and TRBJ2-1; D possibly corresponds to TRBD1 (6 bases). Germline V gene sequence: CDR1 SGHTA, CDR2 FQGNSA. The CDR3 consists of 14 residues. The ends were cut back, 5 bases at V and 4 bases at J, with 12 bases in the middle. The CDR3 is CASSRSGTYNEQFF. The DNA for the CDR3 is TGTGCCAGCAGCCGTTCCGGGACATACAATGAGCAGTTCTTC.

The CDR3 nucleotides are TGCGCCAGCAGCTTGTGGGGAGGTGGGCAGAGCTCCTACAATGAGCAGTTCTTC. Translated, it gives CASSLWGGGQSSYNEQFF. The rearrangement links TRBV5-1 to TRBJ2-1, with D perhaps TRBD2 (6 bases). The germline gives CDR1 SGHRS, CDR2 YFSETQ. CDR3 length: 18 residues. V shed 1 base and J shed 0 bases, with 17 bases lying between them.

The chain recombines TRBV19 with TRBJ2-5; 7 positions match TRBD2. This CDR3 is built from 14 residues. Germline V gene lookup returns CDR1 LNHDA and CDR2 SQIVND (reference sequence). V dropped 6 bases and J dropped 3; count of bases not matched to a gene: 7. The DNA of the CDR3 is TGTGCCAGTAGCCGGACTAGGATGAAAGAGACCCAGTACTTC. This encodes CASSRTRMKETQYF.

This clone came up a few times. The chain recombines TRBV5-1 with TRBJ1-5, with D unresolved. Trimming removed 0 bases from V and 5 bases from J, with 9 bases in between. The CDR3 totals 14 residues. Germline V gene lookup returns CDR1 SGHRS and CDR2 YFSETQ. The CDR3 coding sequence is TGCGCCAGCAGCTTGGATAGAGGCGATCAGCCCCAGCATTTT. Translated, it gives CASSLDRGDQPQHF.

The chain uses TRBV6-6 and TRBJ1-2; tentative D call: TRBD1 (6 bases). This CDR3 has 14 residues. CDR1 MNHNY and CDR2 SVGAGI come from the germline V gene (reference sequence). The V end was cut by 2 bases, the J end by 3 bases, with 10 bases between. The CDR3 DNA reads TGTGCCAGCAGTTACCCCGGGGGCGACTATGGCTACACCTTC. This translates into CASSYPGGDYGYTF.

In its sample, this clone was seen once. The chain couples TRBV5-6 to TRBJ1-4; 8 bases line up with TRBD1. V was clipped by 4 bases and J by 8 bases; unmatched bases: 10. CDR3 length: 15 amino acids. From germline, CDR1 is SGHDT and CDR2 YYEEEE. The CDR3 sequence is CASSRGQGNYEKLFF. The DNA of the CDR3 is TGTGCCAGCAGCAGAGGACAGGGCAATTACGAAAAACTGTTTTTT.

The rearrangement joins TRBV9 to TRBJ2-7; 7 nucleotides align to TRBD2. This CDR3 has 16 residues. Per germline, CDR1 SGDLS and CDR2 YYNGEE. V gave up 3 bases and J gave up 1 base; unmatched junction bases: 10. The CDR3 spells CASSARVMGGSYEQYF. DNA for the CDR3: TGTGCCAGCAGCGCTCGGGTCATGGGAGGGTCCTACGAGCAGTACTTC.

The rearrangement joins TRBV18 to TRBJ1-4; 10 bases fit TRBD1. With V trimmed by 5 bases and J by 0 bases, 6 bases remained unmatched. Per the germline V gene, CDR1 is KGHSH and CDR2 is LQKENI. The CDR3 length is 17 residues. CDR3 DNA: TGTGCCAGCTCATCCCGGGACAGGGGAGCAACTAATGAAAAACTGTTTTTT. Translated, it gives CASSSRDRGATNEKLFF.

The chain recombines TRBV4-1 with TRBJ2-3, with 9 bases fitting TRBD1. V lost 3 bases to trimming and J lost 0 bases; unmatched junction nucleotides: 7. Germline CDR1 is MGHRA and CDR2 is YSYEKL. CDR3 size: 17 residues. As DNA, the CDR3 is TGCGCCAGCAGCCATCCGTGGACAGGGGACAGCACAGATACGCAGTATTTT. This translates into CASSHPWTGDSTDTQYF.

The V call is TRBV6-5, the J call TRBJ1-3; 8 bases map to TRBD1. This CDR3 region has 15 residues. Germline values: CDR1 MNHEY, CDR2 SVGAGI. Trimming cost V 6 bases and J 4 bases; bases outside gene matches: 8. CDR3 nucleotides: TGTGCCAGCAGAGGGACAGGCCGATTGGGAAACACCATATATTTT. Protein product: CASRGTGRLGNTIYF.

The chain joins TRBV5-5 to TRBJ2-5, with 9 bases aligning to TRBD1. Germline V gene lookup returns CDR1 SGHKS and CDR2 YYEKEE (reference sequence). The junction had 7 bases not matched to a gene; V was cut back by 0 bases and J by 4 bases. The CDR3 loop spans 16 amino acids. The CDR3 sequence: CASSLVGTGNRETQYF. The CDR3 nucleotides are TGTGCCAGCAGCTTGGTTGGGACAGGGAACCGAGAGACCCAGTACTTC.